This TCR beta chain was retrieved from a study of patients and donors after allogeneic stem cell transplantation. CDR3 length: 17 residues. Germline lookup yields CDR1 KGHDR and CDR2 SFDVKD. Trimming stripped 2 bases from V and 0 bases from J, with 14 bases between. TCRdb re-called the RT-PCR reads through MiXCR, storing one row per CDR3 protein. The repertoire has around 200,000 distinct CDR3 sequences, about 38% of them found once; the top ten carry roughly 12%. The source is a human donor who was either an allogeneic HSCT recipient or a stem cell or donor lymphocyte infusion donor (not recorded which). It is not recorded whose cells these are; they may come from a transplant donor. The J gene is TRBJ2-3, the V gene TRBV24-1; unclear D gene. Material for sequencing was blood, either unsorted or a sorted T cell fraction (not recorded which). The CDR3 region is CATSDSLRESSTDTQYF. In DNA form, the CDR3 reads TGTGCCACCAGTGATTCCCTTAGGGAATCTAGCACAGATACGCAGTATTTT.